This TCR beta chain stems from a study of CD8+ T cells in alopecia areata. Study results and limitations: It was lesional scalp, especially alopecia totalis/universalis, that showed higher clonality than normal scalp.

Treatment meaning: oral pan-JAK inhibitor, 5-10 mg twice daily. The CDR3 spans 13 residues. Germline values: CDR1 GTSNPN, CDR2 SVGIG (reference sequence). V lost 3 bases to trimming and J lost 4 bases; unmatched junction nucleotides: 5. Extraction of RNA preceded its reverse transcription into cDNA, which served as the sequencing template. The data were produced by immunoSEQ multiplex PCR, yet TCRdb's version contains in-frame clones alone and is incomplete. The table includes approximately 280,000 clones, about 62% detected once. Points on this clone: Its antigen is not identified.

This sequence was found in a human donor with alopecia areata. The starting material was CD4+ T cells sorted from blood, obtained at week 24, from a patient treated with tofacitinib. The chain uses TRBV30 and TRBJ2-5; TRBD1 matches at 7 bases. CDR3 DNA sequence: TGTGCCTGGAGGAAGACAGGGTTAGAGACCCAGTACTTC. It yields the protein CAWRKTGLETQYF.